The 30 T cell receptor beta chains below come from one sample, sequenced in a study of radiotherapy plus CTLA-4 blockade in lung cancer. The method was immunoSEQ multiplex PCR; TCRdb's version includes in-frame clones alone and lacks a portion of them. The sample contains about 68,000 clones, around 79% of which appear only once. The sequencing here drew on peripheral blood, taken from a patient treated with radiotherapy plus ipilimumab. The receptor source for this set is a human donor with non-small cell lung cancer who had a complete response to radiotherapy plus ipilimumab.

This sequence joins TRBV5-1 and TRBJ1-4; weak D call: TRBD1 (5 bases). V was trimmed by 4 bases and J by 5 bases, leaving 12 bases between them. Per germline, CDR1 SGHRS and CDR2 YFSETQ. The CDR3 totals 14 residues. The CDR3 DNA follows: TGCGCCAGCAGCCCTCGGGGCCCCAATGAAAAACTGTTTTTT. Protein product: CASSPRGPNEKLFF.

The CDR3 nucleotides read TGTGCCAGCAGCTTAGCGGGAATGGCCTACAATGAGCAGTTCTTC. This sequence encodes CASSLAGMAYNEQFF. This chain connects TRBV7-9 to TRBJ2-1; D remains ambiguous. Trimming cost V 0 bases and J 2 bases, with 8 bases left between them. Germline V gives CDR1 SEHNR, CDR2 FQNEAQ (reference sequence). The CDR3 runs to 15 residues.

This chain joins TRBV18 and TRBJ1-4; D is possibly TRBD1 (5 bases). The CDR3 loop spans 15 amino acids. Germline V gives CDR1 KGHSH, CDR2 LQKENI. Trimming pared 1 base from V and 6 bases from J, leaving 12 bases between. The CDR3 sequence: CASSPRQGTDEKLFF. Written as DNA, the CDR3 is TGTGCCAGCTCACCACGGCAGGGCACTGATGAAAAACTGTTTTTT.

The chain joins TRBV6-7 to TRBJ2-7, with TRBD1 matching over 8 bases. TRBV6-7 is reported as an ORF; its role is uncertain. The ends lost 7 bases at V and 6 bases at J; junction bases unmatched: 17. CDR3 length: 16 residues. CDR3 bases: TGTGCCAGCATAGAATTTAGACAGGGGACTCCCACCGAGCAGTACGTC. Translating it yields CASIEFRQGTPTEQYV.

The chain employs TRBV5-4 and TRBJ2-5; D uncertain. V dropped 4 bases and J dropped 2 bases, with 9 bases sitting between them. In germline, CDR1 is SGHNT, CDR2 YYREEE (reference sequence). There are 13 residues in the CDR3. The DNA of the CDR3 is TGTGCCAGCAGCCTCCGTTGGCAAGAGACCCAGTACTTC. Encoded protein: CASSLRWQETQYF.

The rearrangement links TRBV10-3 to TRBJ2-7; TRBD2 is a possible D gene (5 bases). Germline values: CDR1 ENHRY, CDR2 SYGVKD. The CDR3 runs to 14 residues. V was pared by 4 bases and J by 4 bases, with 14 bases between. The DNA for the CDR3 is TGTGCCATCAGTGGGTCGGACCGGGGATACGAGCAGTACGTC. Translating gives CAISGSDRGYEQYV.

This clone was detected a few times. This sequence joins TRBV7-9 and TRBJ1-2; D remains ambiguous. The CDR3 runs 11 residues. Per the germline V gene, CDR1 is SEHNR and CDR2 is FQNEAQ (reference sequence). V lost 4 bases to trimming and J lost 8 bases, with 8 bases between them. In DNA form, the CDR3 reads TGTGCCAGCAGCTCCTCGGGGGGCTACACCTTC. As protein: CASSSSGGYTF.

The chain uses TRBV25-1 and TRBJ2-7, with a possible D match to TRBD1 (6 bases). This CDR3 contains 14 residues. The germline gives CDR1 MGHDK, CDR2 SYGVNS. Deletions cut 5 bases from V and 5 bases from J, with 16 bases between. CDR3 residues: CASSTTRGPNEQYF. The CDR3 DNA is TGTGCCAGCAGTACTACCAGGGGTCCTAACGAGCAGTACTTC.

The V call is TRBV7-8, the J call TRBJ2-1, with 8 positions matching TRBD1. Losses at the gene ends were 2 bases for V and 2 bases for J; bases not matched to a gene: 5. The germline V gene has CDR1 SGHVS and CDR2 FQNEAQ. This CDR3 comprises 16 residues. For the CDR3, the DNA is TGTGCCAGCAGCTTAAACACAGGGGGAACCTACAATGAGCAGTTCTTC. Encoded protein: CASSLNTGGTYNEQFF.

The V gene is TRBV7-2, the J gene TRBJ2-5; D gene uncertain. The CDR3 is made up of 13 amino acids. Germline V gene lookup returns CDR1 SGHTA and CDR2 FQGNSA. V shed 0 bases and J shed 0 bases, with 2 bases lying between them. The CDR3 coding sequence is TGTGCCAGCAGCTTAGCGTACCAAGAGACCCAGTACTTC. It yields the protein CASSLAYQETQYF.

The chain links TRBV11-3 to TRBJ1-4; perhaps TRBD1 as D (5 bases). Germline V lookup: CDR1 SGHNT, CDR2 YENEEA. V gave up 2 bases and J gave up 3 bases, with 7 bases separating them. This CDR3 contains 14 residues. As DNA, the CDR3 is TGTGCCAGCAGCTTAAGACAGCCTAATGAAAAACTGTTTTTT. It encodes CASSLRQPNEKLFF. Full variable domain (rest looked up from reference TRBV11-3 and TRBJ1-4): EAGVVQSPRYKIIEKKQPVAFWCNPISGHNTLYWYLQNLGQGPELLIRYENEEAVDDSQLPKDRFSAERLKGVDSTLKIQPAELGDSAVYLCASSLRQPNEKLFFGSGTQLSVL.

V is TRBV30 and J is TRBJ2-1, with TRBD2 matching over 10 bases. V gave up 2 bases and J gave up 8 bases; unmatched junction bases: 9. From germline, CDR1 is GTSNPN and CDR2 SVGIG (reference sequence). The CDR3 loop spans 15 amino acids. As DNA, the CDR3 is TGTGCCTGGAGTATAGCTAGCGGGAGTTGGGATGAGCAGTTCTTC. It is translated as CAWSIASGSWDEQFF.

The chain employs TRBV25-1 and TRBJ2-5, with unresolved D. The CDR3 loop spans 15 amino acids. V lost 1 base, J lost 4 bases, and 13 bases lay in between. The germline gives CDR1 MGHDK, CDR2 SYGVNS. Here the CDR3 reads CASSESDPAGETQYF. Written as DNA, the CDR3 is TGTGCCAGCAGTGAATCAGATCCGGCCGGAGAGACCCAGTACTTC. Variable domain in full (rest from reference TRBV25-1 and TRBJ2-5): EADIYQTPRYLVIGTGKKITLECSQTMGHDKMYWYQQDPGMELHLIHYSYGVNSTEKGDLSSESTVSRIRTEHFPLTLESARPSHTSQYLCASSESDPAGETQYFGPGTRLLVL.

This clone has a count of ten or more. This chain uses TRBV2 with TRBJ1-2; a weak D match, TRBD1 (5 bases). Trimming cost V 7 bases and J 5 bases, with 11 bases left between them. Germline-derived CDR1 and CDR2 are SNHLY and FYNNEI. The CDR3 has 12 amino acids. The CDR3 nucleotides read TGTGCCAGCACCCTCGAGGGGTATGGCTACACCTTC. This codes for CASTLEGYGYTF. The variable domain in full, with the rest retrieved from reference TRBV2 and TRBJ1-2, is EPEVTQTPSHQVTQMGQEVILRCVPISNHLYFYWYRQILGQKVEFLVSFYNNEISEKSEIFDDQFSVERPDGSNFTLKIRSTKLEDSAMYFCASTLEGYGYTFGSGTRLTVV.

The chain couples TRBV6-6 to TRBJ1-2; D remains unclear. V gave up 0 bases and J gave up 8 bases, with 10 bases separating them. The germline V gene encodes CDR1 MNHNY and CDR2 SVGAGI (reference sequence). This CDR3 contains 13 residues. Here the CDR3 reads CASSYSGDDGYTF. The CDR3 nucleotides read TGTGCCAGCAGTTACTCGGGTGACGACGGCTACACCTTC.

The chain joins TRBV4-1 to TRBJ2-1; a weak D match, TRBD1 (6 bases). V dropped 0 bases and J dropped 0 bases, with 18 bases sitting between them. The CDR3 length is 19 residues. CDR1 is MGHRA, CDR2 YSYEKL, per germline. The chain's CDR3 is CASSQDGIGTTSSYNEQFF. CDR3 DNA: TGCGCCAGCAGCCAAGACGGGATAGGGACAACTAGCTCCTACAATGAGCAGTTCTTC.

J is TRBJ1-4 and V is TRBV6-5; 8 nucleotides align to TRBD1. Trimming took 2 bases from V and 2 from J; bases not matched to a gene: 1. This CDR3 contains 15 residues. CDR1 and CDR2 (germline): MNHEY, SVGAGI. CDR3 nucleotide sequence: TGTGCCAGCAGTTACCAGGGGGCCACTAATGAAAAACTGTTTTTT. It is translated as CASSYQGATNEKLFF.

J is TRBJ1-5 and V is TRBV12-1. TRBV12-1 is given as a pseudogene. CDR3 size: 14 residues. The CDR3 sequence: CASSQNSSLQPQHF. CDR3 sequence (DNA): TGTGCCAGCAGCCAAAATAGCAGTCTACAGCCCCAGCATTTT.

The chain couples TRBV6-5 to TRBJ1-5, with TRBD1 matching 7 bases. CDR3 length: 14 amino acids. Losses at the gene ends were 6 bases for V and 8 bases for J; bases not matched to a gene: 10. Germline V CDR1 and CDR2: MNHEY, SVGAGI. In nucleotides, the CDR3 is TGTGCCAGCAGACAGACAGGGAAAACAGAGCCCCAGCATTTT. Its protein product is CASRQTGKTEPQHF.

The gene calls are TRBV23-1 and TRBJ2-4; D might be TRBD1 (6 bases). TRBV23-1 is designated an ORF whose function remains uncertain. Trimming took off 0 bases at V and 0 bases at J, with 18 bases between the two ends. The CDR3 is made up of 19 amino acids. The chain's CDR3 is CASSQSRTDSKLAKNIQYF. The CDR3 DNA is TGCGCCAGCAGTCAATCCCGCACGGACAGTAAACTAGCCAAAAACATTCAGTACTTC.

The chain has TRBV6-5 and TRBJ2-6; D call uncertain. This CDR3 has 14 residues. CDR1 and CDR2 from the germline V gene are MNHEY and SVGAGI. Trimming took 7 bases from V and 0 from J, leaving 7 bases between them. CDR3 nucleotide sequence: TGTGCCAGCACCCCGCACTCTGGGGCCAACGTCCTGACTTTC. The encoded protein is CASTPHSGANVLTF.

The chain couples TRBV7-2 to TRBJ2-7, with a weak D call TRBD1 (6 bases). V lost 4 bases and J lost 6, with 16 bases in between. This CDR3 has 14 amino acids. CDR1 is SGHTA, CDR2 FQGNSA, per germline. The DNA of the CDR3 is TGTGCCAGCAGCTCCCCACCGGGACAACCCGAGCAGTACGTC. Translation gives CASSSPPGQPEQYV.

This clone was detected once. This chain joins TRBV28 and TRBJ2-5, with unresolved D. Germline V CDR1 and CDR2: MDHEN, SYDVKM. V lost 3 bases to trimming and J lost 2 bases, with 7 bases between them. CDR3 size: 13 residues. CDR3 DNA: TGTGCCAGCAGTTTGATACAGCAAGAGACCCAGTACTTC. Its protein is CASSLIQQETQYF.

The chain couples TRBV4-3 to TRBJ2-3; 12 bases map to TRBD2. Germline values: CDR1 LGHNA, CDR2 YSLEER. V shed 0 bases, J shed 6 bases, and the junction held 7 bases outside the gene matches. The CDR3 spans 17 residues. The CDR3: CASSQDLTSGRADTQYF. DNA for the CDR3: TGCGCCAGCAGCCAAGATCTGACTAGCGGGAGAGCGGATACGCAGTATTTT.

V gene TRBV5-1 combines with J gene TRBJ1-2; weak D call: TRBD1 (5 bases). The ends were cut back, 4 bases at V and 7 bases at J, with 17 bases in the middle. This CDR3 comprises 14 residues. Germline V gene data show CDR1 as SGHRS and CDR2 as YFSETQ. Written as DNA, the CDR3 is TGCGCCAGCAGCCGCTCGACAGAATCCCGTGGCTACACCTTC. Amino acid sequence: CASSRSTESRGYTF.

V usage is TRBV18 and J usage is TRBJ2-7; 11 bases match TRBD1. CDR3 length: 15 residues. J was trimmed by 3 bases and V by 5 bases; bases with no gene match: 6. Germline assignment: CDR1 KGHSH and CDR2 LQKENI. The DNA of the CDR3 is TGTGCCAGCTCAAGACCCGGGACAGGGGGCTACGAGCAGTACTTC. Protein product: CASSRPGTGGYEQYF.

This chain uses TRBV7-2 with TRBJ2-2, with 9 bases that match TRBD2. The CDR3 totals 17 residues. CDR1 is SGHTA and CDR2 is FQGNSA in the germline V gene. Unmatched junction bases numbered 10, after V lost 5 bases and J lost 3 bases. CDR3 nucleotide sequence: TGTGCCAGCAGCCCTAAAGCGGGGGGTGGTTACACCGGGGAGCTGTTTTTT. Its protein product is CASSPKAGGGYTGELFF.

The CDR3 nucleotides are TGTGCCAGCAGCGGACTAAGACGGGGGGCAGGGAATGGCTACACCTTC. Translating gives CASSGLRRGAGNGYTF. The chain is built from TRBV5-6 and TRBJ1-2; D is possibly TRBD1 (6 bases). Germline V lookup: CDR1 SGHDT, CDR2 YYEEEE. V was pared by 4 bases and J by 6 bases, with 22 bases between. The CDR3 covers 16 residues.

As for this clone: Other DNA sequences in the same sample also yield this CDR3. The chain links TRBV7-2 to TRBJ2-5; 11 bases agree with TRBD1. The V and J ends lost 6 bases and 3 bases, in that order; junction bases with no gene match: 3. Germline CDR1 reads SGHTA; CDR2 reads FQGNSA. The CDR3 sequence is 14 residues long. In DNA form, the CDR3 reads TGTGCCAGCAGTCGGGACAGGGGGAAAGAGACCCAGTACTTC. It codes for CASSRDRGKETQYF.

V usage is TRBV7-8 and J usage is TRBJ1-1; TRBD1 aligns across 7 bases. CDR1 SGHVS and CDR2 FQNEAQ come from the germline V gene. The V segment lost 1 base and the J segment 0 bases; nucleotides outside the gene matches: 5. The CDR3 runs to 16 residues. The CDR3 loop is CASSLVGTELNTEAFF. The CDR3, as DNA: TGTGCCAGCAGCTTAGTAGGGACAGAATTGAACACTGAAGCTTTCTTT.